Included here is one T cell receptor beta chain sequence, with context. Germline V CDR1 and CDR2: SGHRS, YFSETQ. The CDR3 runs 15 residues. V lost 1 base to trimming and J lost 1 base, with 11 bases between them. The data stem from a study of cytomegalovirus exposure and HLA in healthy donors. It was with 60 Vbeta and 13 Jbeta primers that the PCR ran. Sequenced by immunoSEQ multiplex PCR; TCRdb stores in-frame clones only, minus some. The sample shows approximately 52,000 clones, over 55% of them seen only once. The sequence came from a man aged 40-50 years in good health and CMV-seropositive. What was sequenced was PBMCs. This chain joins TRBV5-1 and TRBJ1-1; the D is unclear. The CDR3: CASSLQQPWNTEAFF. CDR3 nucleotide sequence: TGCGCCAGCAGCTTGCAACAGCCCTGGAACACTGAAGCTTTCTTT. Using reference TRBV5-1 and TRBJ1-1 for the parts outside the CDR3, the full variable domain is KAGVTQTPRYLIKTRGQQVTLSCSPISGHRSVSWYQQTPGQGLQFLFEYFSETQRNKGNFPGRFSGRQFSNSRSEMNVSTLELGDSALYLCASSLQQPWNTEAFFGQGTRLTVV.